The 21 T cell receptor beta chains below were found in one sample sequenced in a study of T-cell reconstitution after alpha-beta-depleted transplantation in children. Unique molecular identifiers featured in how the TCRbeta library was prepared. TCRdb reprocessed the PCR reads via MiXCR and lists one record per CDR3 protein. Among hundreds of thousands of distinct CDR3 sequences, around 9.6% were seen once, and the ten largest hold less than 8%. The specimen was PBMCs from the stem cell graft donor, collected from the stem cell graft. The origin of the receptors is a human donor who donated a stem cell graft to a child with acute lymphoblastic leukemia.

This clonotype was picked up many times. The genes are TRBV11-2 and TRBJ1-3; D gene unclear. This CDR3 comprises 13 residues. From germline, CDR1 is SGHAT and CDR2 FQNNGV. Trimming shortened V by 4 bases and J by 1 base, and 5 bases separated the two germline ends. The DNA of the CDR3 is TGTGCCAGCAGCTCACAATCTGGAAACACCATATATTTT. Its protein is CASSSQSGNTIYF.

This chain joins TRBV20-1 and TRBJ2-7, with TRBD1 identical over 8 bases. V lost 3 bases, J lost 3 bases, and 10 bases stayed unmatched. Per germline, CDR1 DFQATT and CDR2 SNEGSKA (reference sequence). This CDR3 spans 15 amino acids. CDR3 loop: CSASTPRGQSYEQYF. CDR3 nucleotides: TGCAGTGCTAGCACCCCCAGGGGGCAGAGCTACGAGCAGTACTTC.

In this sample, this clonotype turned up many times. The rearrangement links TRBV6-5 to TRBJ2-2; tentative D call: TRBD2 (5 bases). Germline loops: CDR1 MNHEY, CDR2 SVGAGI. The CDR3 runs to 14 residues. The ends were cut back, 10 bases at V and 3 bases at J, with 15 bases in the middle. In DNA, the CDR3 is TGTGCCACCGACCCCGGGGTGGACACCGGGGAGCTGTTTTTT. Amino acid sequence: CATDPGVDTGELFF.

This clonotype was recorded many times. This sequence joins TRBV5-1 and TRBJ1-1; 8 bases match TRBD1. The V gene's germline CDR1 is SGHRS and CDR2 YFSETQ. V shed 5 bases and J 1 base; nucleotides not matched to a gene: 4. The CDR3 length is 14 residues. DNA for the CDR3: TGCGCCAGCAGGGACAGGGATGAGAACACTGAAGCTTTCTTT. Its translation: CASRDRDENTEAFF.

This clonotype was recorded many times. The chain has TRBV19 and TRBJ2-1, with unresolved D. V was pared by 5 bases and J by 6 bases, with 20 bases between. Germline V gives CDR1 LNHDA, CDR2 SQIVND (reference sequence). This CDR3 is 16 amino acids long. CDR3 in amino acids: CASSFAPMLYPNEQFF. The CDR3 bases are TGTGCCAGTAGTTTCGCGCCCATGCTTTACCCCAATGAGCAGTTCTTC.

The chain employs TRBV4-3 and TRBJ2-5; TRBD2 might be the D (5 bases). The V gene's germline CDR1 is LGHNA and CDR2 YSLEER. Trimming removed 1 base from V and 4 bases from J, with 16 bases in between. CDR3 length: 16 residues. CDR3 region: CASSQAARSGGETQYF. In DNA, the CDR3 is TGCGCCAGCAGCCAAGCAGCGCGGTCCGGAGGAGAGACCCAGTACTTC.

This clonotype has more than one count but fewer than ten. The V and J genes are TRBV20-1 and TRBJ2-3, with D unresolved. This CDR3 comprises 13 residues. Between the trimmed V and J ends, which lost 6 bases and 3 bases, there was a span of 13 bases. Germline V gives CDR1 DFQATT, CDR2 SNEGSKA (reference sequence). The CDR3 spells CSASPPSTDTQYF. CDR3 sequence (DNA): TGCAGTGCCTCCCCTCCAAGTACAGATACGCAGTATTTT.

This chain uses TRBV19 with TRBJ2-5, with 11 bases aligning to TRBD2. V trimming: 3 bases; J trimming: 5 bases; junction bases outside the gene matches: 5. This CDR3 is 15 amino acids long. Germline assignment: CDR1 LNHDA and CDR2 SQIVND (reference sequence). CDR3 amino acids: CASSMAGTSGETQYF. In nucleotides, the CDR3 is TGTGCCAGTAGTATGGCCGGGACTAGCGGCGAGACCCAGTACTTC. The full variable domain, in which reference TRBV19 and TRBJ2-5 provide the parts outside the CDR3, is DGGITQSPKYLFRKEGQNVTLSCEQNLNHDAMYWYRQDPGQGLRLIYYSQIVNDFQKGDIAEGYSVSREKKESFPLTVTSAQKNPTAFYLCASSMAGTSGETQYFGPGTRLLVL.

The table lists this clonotype with many counts. This chain links TRBV7-2 with TRBJ1-3; no firm D call. From germline, CDR1 is SGHTA and CDR2 FQGNSA. With 1 base removed from V and 3 bases from J, the gap between germline ends came to 4 bases. This CDR3 has 13 amino acids. CDR3 coding DNA: TGTGCCAGCAGCTTAGGGGTTGGAAACACCATATATTTT. Its protein product is CASSLGVGNTIYF.

This clonotype was observed a handful of times. The rearrangement links TRBV19 to TRBJ2-5, with D unclear. The germline V gene has CDR1 LNHDA and CDR2 SQIVND (reference sequence). The ends were cut back, 3 bases at V and 7 bases at J, with 12 bases in the middle. This CDR3 region has 13 residues. The CDR3 coding sequence is TGTGCCAGTAGTATGCCCCCTTCAGGGACCCAGTACTTC. Translated: CASSMPPSGTQYF.

This clonotype has more than one count but fewer than ten. J is TRBJ1-1 and V is TRBV7-9; D gene uncertain. Germline CDR1 SEHNR, CDR2 FQNEAQ (reference sequence). V shed 3 bases and J shed 2 bases, with 4 bases lying between them. The CDR3 covers 12 residues. The CDR3 DNA is TGTGCCAGCAGCTTCGTAAACACTGAAGCTTTCTTT. It codes for CASSFVNTEAFF.

The J gene is TRBJ1-3, the V gene TRBV10-3, with a weak D call TRBD1 (5 bases). CDR3 length equals 16 residues. Trimming took 5 bases from V and 4 from J, leaving 18 bases between them. Germline loops: CDR1 ENHRY, CDR2 SYGVKD. CDR3 in amino acids: CAISLGGWGQGNTIYF. In nucleotides, the CDR3 is TGTGCCATCAGTCTCGGGGGATGGGGTCAAGGAAACACCATATATTTT.

The table lists this clonotype with a few counts. CDR3 coding DNA: TGTGCCAGCAGCCGTCGGATCCGGGACACGGAAAGCTCCTACAATGAGCAGTTCTTC. This translates into CASSRRIRDTESSYNEQFF. This chain connects TRBV14 to TRBJ2-1; maybe TRBD1 (6 bases). Trimming removed 4 bases from V and 0 bases from J, with 22 bases in between. The CDR3 is made up of 19 amino acids. Germline V lookup: CDR1 SGHDN, CDR2 FVKESK.

The V gene is TRBV2, the J gene TRBJ1-1; 9 positions agree with TRBD1. Unmatched junction bases numbered 5, after V lost 5 bases and J lost 1 base. In germline, CDR1 is SNHLY, CDR2 FYNNEI. The CDR3 loop spans 15 amino acids. The CDR3 DNA sequence: TGTGCCAGCAGTCGCAGACAGGGGGAGAACACTGAAGCTTTCTTT. This gives the protein CASSRRQGENTEAFF.

This clonotype was seen many times. CDR3 sequence (DNA): TGCAGTGCCTCGGTGGGGGGAAGCGGCTACACCTTC. Protein sequence: CSASVGGSGYTF. The chain joins TRBV20-1 to TRBJ1-2; D is possibly TRBD1 (5 bases). Germline-derived CDR1 and CDR2 are DFQATT and SNEGSKA (reference sequence). The CDR3 has 12 amino acids. The V gene lost 6 bases and the J gene lost 8 bases, with 16 bases spanning the gap.

The sample holds many counts of this clonotype. The V call is TRBV6-1, the J call TRBJ2-1; 9 nucleotides agree with TRBD1. V lost 6 bases and J lost 3; bases outside the gene matches: 3. The CDR3 has 14 residues. Germline CDR1 is MNHNS and CDR2 is SASEGT. The CDR3 DNA reads TGTGCCAGCAGCCGGGACAGGGTCTACAATGAGCAGTTCTTC. It translates to CASSRDRVYNEQFF.

The CDR3 DNA is TGTGCCAGCGGAAGGACAGGGATGAACACTGAAGCTTTCTTT. As protein: CASGRTGMNTEAFF. The rearrangement joins TRBV2 to TRBJ1-1, with 8 bases lining up with TRBD1. V was pared by 8 bases and J by 0 bases, with 5 bases of the junction left unmatched. CDR3 length: 14 amino acids. Germline V gene lookup returns CDR1 SNHLY and CDR2 FYNNEI.

This chain connects TRBV14 to TRBJ2-7; D uncertain. The germline CDR1 and CDR2 sequences are SGHDN and FVKESK. Deletions cut 1 base from V and 2 bases from J, with 6 bases between. CDR3 length: 13 residues. CDR3 sequence: CASSQVHPYEQYF. CDR3 sequence (DNA): TGTGCCAGCAGCCAAGTACATCCCTACGAGCAGTACTTC.

This clonotype was picked up many times. The CDR3 sequence is CASSSGTGLSYEQYF. CDR3 DNA: TGTGCCAGCAGTTCCGGGACAGGGTTATCCTACGAGCAGTACTTC. This chain uses TRBV7-9 with TRBJ2-7, with TRBD1 matching over 9 bases. The ends lost 6 bases at V and 1 base at J; junction bases unmatched: 7. Germline values: CDR1 SEHNR, CDR2 FQNEAQ (reference sequence). The CDR3 length is 15 residues.

The chain carries TRBV4-1 and TRBJ1-2, with D unclear. Trimming cost V 6 bases and J 2 bases, with 13 bases left between them. The CDR3 length is 14 residues. The V gene's germline CDR1 is MGHRA and CDR2 YSYEKL. CDR3: CASRQIGENYGYTF. In DNA, the CDR3 is TGCGCCAGCAGACAGATTGGGGAGAACTATGGCTACACCTTC.

J is TRBJ1-1 and V is TRBV7-9; no clear D. The CDR3 runs 15 residues. Per germline, CDR1 SEHNR and CDR2 FQNEAQ (reference sequence). Trimming shortened V by 3 bases and J by 1 base, and 12 bases separated the two germline ends. The CDR3 DNA follows: TGTGCCAGCAGCTTTCCCCCCGGCGCGAACACTGAAGCTTTCTTT. Its protein product is CASSFPPGANTEAFF.